The 21 T cell receptor beta chains below were found in one sample sequenced in a study of shared clonotypes between healthy human individuals. Data came from immunoSEQ multiplex PCR; TCRdb stores just in-frame clones and leaves some out. The table includes nearly 1 million clones, 76% detected once. The sequenced sample consisted of memory CD4+ T cells sorted from blood. Subset denoted: CD45RA-negative fraction. The source is a young man in good health.

This rearrangement joins TRBV7-2 to TRBJ2-1; TRBD2 might be the D (5 bases). Trimming took off 6 bases at V and 0 bases at J, with 9 bases between the two ends. Germline values: CDR1 SGHTA, CDR2 FQGNSA. There are 14 residues in the CDR3. The CDR3 DNA sequence: TGTGCCAGCAGGCCGGGAAGCTCCTACAATGAGCAGTTCTTC. This sequence encodes CASRPGSSYNEQFF.

The chain carries TRBV10-3 and TRBJ2-5, with D perhaps matching TRBD1 or TRBD2 (6 bases each). Looked up from germline, CDR1 is ENHRY and CDR2 is SYGVKD. Trimming cost V 10 bases and J 5 bases, with 20 bases left between them. The CDR3 consists of 14 residues. The CDR3 spells CATSRGGPGETQYF. CDR3 in DNA: TGTGCCACTTCCCGAGGGGGGCCGGGGGAGACCCAGTACTTC.

The chain is built from TRBV6-1 and TRBJ1-5; D is unclear. Per the germline V gene, CDR1 is MNHNS and CDR2 is SASEGT. Trimming left V 2 bases short and J 4 bases short, with 18 bases between. The CDR3 totals 17 residues. Here the CDR3 reads CASSERVSPFLNQPQHF. The CDR3 DNA follows: TGTGCCAGCAGTGAACGTGTGAGTCCGTTTCTTAATCAGCCCCAGCATTTT.

On this clone itself: Just one base apart from a much larger clone, this may be a read error. Other DNA sequences in the sample encode the same CDR3. CDR3 in amino acids: CASSRDSGNQPQHF. CDR3 sequence (DNA): TGTGCCAGCAGCCGGGACTCTGGCAATCAGCCCCAGCATTTT. The V and J genes are TRBV28 and TRBJ1-5; D might be TRBD1 (5 bases). The germline V gene has CDR1 MDHEN and CDR2 SYDVKM. This CDR3 region has 14 residues. Trimming stripped 6 bases from V and 2 bases from J, with 11 bases between. Based on the CDR3 plus reference TRBV28 and TRBJ1-5, the full variable domain is DVKVTQSSRYLVKRTGEKVFLECVQDMDHENMFWYRQDPGLGLRLIYFSYDVKMKEKGDIPEGYSVSREKKERFSLILESASTNQTSMYLCASSRDSGNQPQHFGDGTRLSIL.

V usage is TRBV5-1 and J usage is TRBJ2-3, with D hard to call. This CDR3 comprises 12 residues. The germline V gene encodes CDR1 SGHRS and CDR2 YFSETQ. Trimming cost V 5 bases and J 0 bases, with 4 bases left between them. CDR3 bases: TGCGCCAGCAGGTCTAGCACAGATACGCAGTATTTT. Translating gives CASRSSTDTQYF.

The chain is built from TRBV19 and TRBJ2-1; a possible D gene is TRBD2 (6 bases). CDR3 length: 15 residues. Germline V CDR1 and CDR2: LNHDA, SQIVND (reference sequence). The V gene lost 5 bases and the J gene lost 3 bases, with 14 bases spanning the gap. CDR3 DNA: TGTGCCAGTAGTCAGTTGGCGGGGAACTACAATGAGCAGTTCTTC. This codes for CASSQLAGNYNEQFF.

This clone is a singleton in its sample. This chain connects TRBV25-1 to TRBJ2-7, with 7 bases that match TRBD2. Unmatched junction bases numbered 4, after V lost 4 bases and J lost 1 base. CDR1 and CDR2 (germline): MGHDK, SYGVNS. The CDR3 sequence is 14 residues long. The CDR3 coding sequence is TGTGCCAGCAGTGTAACAGCGGGATCCTACGAGCAGTACTTC. Protein product: CASSVTAGSYEQYF.

V gene TRBV7-2 combines with J gene TRBJ2-2, with D perhaps matching TRBD2 (5 bases). Per the germline V gene, CDR1 is SGHTA and CDR2 is FQGNSA. The CDR3 covers 15 residues. Between the trimmed V and J ends, which lost 1 base and 7 bases, there was a span of 13 bases. This CDR3 is CASSLGLGAHGELFF. CDR3 sequence (DNA): TGTGCCAGCAGCTTAGGGCTGGGAGCCCACGGGGAGCTGTTTTTT.

The chain joins TRBV6-5 to TRBJ2-7; no definite D call. This CDR3 is built from 15 residues. V was trimmed by 10 bases and J by 1 base, leaving 20 bases between them. CDR1 MNHEY and CDR2 SVGAGI come from the germline V gene. Here the CDR3 reads CATPREYGRSYEQYF. The CDR3 DNA reads as TGTGCCACCCCACGAGAGTACGGACGTTCCTACGAGCAGTACTTC.

V is TRBV10-2 and J is TRBJ1-1, with unresolved D. Looked up from germline, CDR1 is WSHSY and CDR2 is SAAADI. The CDR3 contains 15 residues. With 3 bases removed from V and 1 base from J, the gap between germline ends came to 12 bases. For the CDR3, the DNA is TGCGCCAGCAGTGATCAGCGGGTAACGAACACTGAAGCTTTCTTT. Protein sequence: CASSDQRVTNTEAFF.

This clone was seen ten or more times. The gene calls are TRBV27 and TRBJ1-2; 8 nucleotides line up with TRBD1. This CDR3 is 16 amino acids long. Trimming removed 6 bases from V and 8 bases from J; junction bases left unmatched: 17. The germline CDR1 and CDR2 sequences are MNHEY and SMNVEV (reference sequence). CDR3 nucleotides: TGTGCCAGCAGGAAGACAGGGGATCTTCGACCGGGGGGCTACACCTTC. Amino acids: CASRKTGDLRPGGYTF.

The chain uses TRBV9 and TRBJ2-3; 14 positions agree with TRBD2. From germline, CDR1 is SGDLS and CDR2 YYNGEE. The CDR3 runs 20 residues. The trim removed 4 bases at V and 3 bases at J, leaving 16 bases unmatched. The CDR3 reads CASSTYTPGTSGGGTDTQYF. CDR3 sequence (DNA): TGTGCCAGCAGCACTTACACGCCCGGGACTAGCGGGGGTGGAACAGATACGCAGTATTTT.

This clone was detected only once. The gene calls are TRBV5-6 and TRBJ2-3; possibly TRBD2 for D (6 bases). Germline V lookup: CDR1 SGHDT, CDR2 YYEEEE. The CDR3 is 16 amino acids. Deletions cut 0 bases from V and 0 bases from J, with 11 bases between. CDR3 sequence (DNA): TGTGCCAGCAGCTTGGTGGTAGCGGCTAGCACAGATACGCAGTATTTT. Protein sequence: CASSLVVAASTDTQYF.

The J gene is TRBJ1-3, the V gene TRBV19; D is ambiguous. The CDR3 loop spans 14 amino acids. Germline V gene lookup returns CDR1 LNHDA and CDR2 SQIVND (reference sequence). The V end lost 5 bases, the J end lost 1 base, and 9 bases lay between the germline ends. DNA of the CDR3: TGTGCCAGTAGTTGGCAGCCTTCTGGAAACACCATATATTTT. Its translation: CASSWQPSGNTIYF.

This clone appeared a single time. The chain carries TRBV6-1 and TRBJ1-3; D not resolved. Germline V CDR1 and CDR2: MNHNS, SASEGT. CDR3 length equals 15 residues. V was pared by 3 bases and J by 0 bases, with 9 bases between. The CDR3 spells CASSDYGVSGNTIYF. Here the CDR3 DNA reads TGTGCCAGCAGTGATTACGGGGTCTCTGGAAACACCATATATTTT.

The rearrangement links TRBV15 to TRBJ1-2, with D uncertain. This CDR3 comprises 14 residues. In germline, CDR1 is LNHNV, CDR2 YYDKDF (reference sequence). Trimming removed 7 bases from V and 0 bases from J, with 12 bases in between. The CDR3 reads CATTYRETNYGYTF. The CDR3 DNA sequence: TGTGCCACCACTTACAGAGAGACTAACTATGGCTACACCTTC. The variable domain in full, with the rest retrieved from reference TRBV15 and TRBJ1-2, is DAMVIQNPRYQVTQFGKPVTLSCSQTLNHNVMYWYQQKSSQAPKLLFHYYDKDFNNEADTPDNFQSRRPNTSFCFLDIRSPGLGDTAMYLCATTYRETNYGYTFGSGTRLTVV.

This clone was recorded a few times. Other DNA sequences of this sample code for an identical CDR3. The chain carries TRBV29-1 and TRBJ1-1, with D unresolved. Trimming took 3 bases from V and 4 from J, leaving 6 bases between them. This CDR3 has 11 residues. In germline, CDR1 is SQVTM, CDR2 ANQGSEA. The CDR3 DNA reads TGCAGCGTTGACCGAGGCACTGAAGCTTTCTTT. Translated: CSVDRGTEAFF.

This clone was observed many times. The CDR3 bases are TGTGCCAGCAGTGGACAGGGTGGATCACCCCTCCACTTT. Its translation: CASSGQGGSPLHF. The chain uses TRBV25-1 and TRBJ1-6, with 7 positions matching TRBD1. The junction had 4 bases not matched to a gene; V was cut back by 4 bases and J by 10 bases. CDR1 MGHDK and CDR2 SYGVNS come from the germline V gene. The CDR3 runs to 13 residues. Looking up the rest from reference TRBV25-1 and TRBJ1-6 gives the full variable domain: EADIYQTPRYLVIGTGKKITLECSQTMGHDKMYWYQQDPGMELHLIHYSYGVNSTEKGDLSSESTVSRIRTEHFPLTLESARPSHTSQYLCASSGQGGSPLHFGNGTRLTVT.

There are a few counts of this clone. The DNA for the CDR3 is TGTGCCAGCAGTTACAAACAGGAAGAACATTCACCCCTCCACTTT. It translates to CASSYKQEEHSPLHF. This sequence joins TRBV6-6 and TRBJ1-6; D perhaps matches TRBD1 (5 bases). V lost 2 bases to trimming and J lost 8 bases, with 13 bases between them. Germline loops: CDR1 MNHNY, CDR2 SVGAGI (reference sequence). CDR3 length: 15 residues.

The gene calls are TRBV28 and TRBJ2-1, with 8 bases lining up with TRBD2. V lost 5 bases to trimming and J lost 1 base; unmatched junction nucleotides: 4. CDR3 length: 15 amino acids. Germline-derived CDR1 and CDR2 are MDHEN and SYDVKM. The CDR3 spells CASSRSGGSYNEQFF. The DNA for the CDR3 is TGTGCCAGCAGTCGGAGCGGGGGATCCTACAATGAGCAGTTCTTC.

The gene calls are TRBV11-2 and TRBJ1-5; D is undetermined. This CDR3 is 15 amino acids long. The germline CDR1 and CDR2 sequences are SGHAT and FQNNGV. Trimming took 1 base from V and 3 from J, leaving 10 bases between them. The CDR3 reads CASSLGRAYNQPQHF. The CDR3 DNA reads TGTGCCAGCAGCTTAGGGCGGGCTTACAATCAGCCCCAGCATTTT.